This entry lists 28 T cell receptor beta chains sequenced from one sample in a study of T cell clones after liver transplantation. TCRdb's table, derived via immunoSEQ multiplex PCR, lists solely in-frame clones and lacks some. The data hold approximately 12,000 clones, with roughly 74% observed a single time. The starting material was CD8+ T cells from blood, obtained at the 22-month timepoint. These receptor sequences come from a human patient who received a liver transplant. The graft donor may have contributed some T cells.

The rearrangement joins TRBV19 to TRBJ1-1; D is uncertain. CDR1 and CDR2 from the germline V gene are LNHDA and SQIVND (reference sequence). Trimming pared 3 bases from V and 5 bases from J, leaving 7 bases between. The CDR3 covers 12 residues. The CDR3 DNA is TGTGCCAGTAGTATCGGGTGGACTGAAGCTTTCTTT. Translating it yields CASSIGWTEAFF.

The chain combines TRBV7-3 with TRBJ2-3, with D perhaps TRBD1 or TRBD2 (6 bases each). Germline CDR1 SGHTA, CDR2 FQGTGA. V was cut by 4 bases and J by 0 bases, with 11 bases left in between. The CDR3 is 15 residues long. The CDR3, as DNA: TGTGCCAGCAGCTCAGTGGGGGGCAGCACAGATACGCAGTATTTT. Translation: CASSSVGGSTDTQYF.

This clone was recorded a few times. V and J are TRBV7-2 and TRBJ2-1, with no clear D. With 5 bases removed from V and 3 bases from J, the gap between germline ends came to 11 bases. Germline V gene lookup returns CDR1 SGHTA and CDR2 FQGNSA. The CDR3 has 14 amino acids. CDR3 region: CASSLTPDYNEQFF. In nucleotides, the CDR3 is TGTGCCAGCAGCCTGACCCCGGACTACAATGAGCAGTTCTTC.

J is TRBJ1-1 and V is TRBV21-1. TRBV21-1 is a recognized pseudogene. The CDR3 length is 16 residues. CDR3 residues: CASSKSGTGSNTEAFF. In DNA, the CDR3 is TGTGCCAGCAGCAAATCGGGAACAGGCTCAAACACTGAAGCTTTCTTT.

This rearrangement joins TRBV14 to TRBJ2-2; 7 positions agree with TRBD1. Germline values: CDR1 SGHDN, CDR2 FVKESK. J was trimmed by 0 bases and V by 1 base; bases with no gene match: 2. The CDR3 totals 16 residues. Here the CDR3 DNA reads TGTGCCAGCAGCCAAGGTGGGACAGCGAACACCGGGGAGCTGTTTTTT. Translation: CASSQGGTANTGELFF.

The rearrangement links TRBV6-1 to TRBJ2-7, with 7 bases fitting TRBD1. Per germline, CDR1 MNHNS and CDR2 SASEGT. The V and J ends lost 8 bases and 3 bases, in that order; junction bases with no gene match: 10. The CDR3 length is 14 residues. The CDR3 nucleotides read TGTGCCAGCCACCACAGGGGCAGGAGCTACGAGCAGTACTTC. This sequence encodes CASHHRGRSYEQYF.

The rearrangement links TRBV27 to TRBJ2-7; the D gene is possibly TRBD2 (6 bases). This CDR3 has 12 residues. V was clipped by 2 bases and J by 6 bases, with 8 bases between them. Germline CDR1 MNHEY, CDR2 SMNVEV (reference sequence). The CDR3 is CASSLGGVEQYF. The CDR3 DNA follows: TGTGCCAGCAGTTTAGGAGGGGTCGAGCAGTACTTC.

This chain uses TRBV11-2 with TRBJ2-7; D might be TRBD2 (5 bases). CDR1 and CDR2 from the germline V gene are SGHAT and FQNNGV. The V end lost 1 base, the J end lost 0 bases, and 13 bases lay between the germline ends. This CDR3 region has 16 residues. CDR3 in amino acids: CASSLAGGLSSYEQYF. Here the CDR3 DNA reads TGTGCCAGCAGCTTAGCCGGAGGACTTAGCTCCTACGAGCAGTACTTC.

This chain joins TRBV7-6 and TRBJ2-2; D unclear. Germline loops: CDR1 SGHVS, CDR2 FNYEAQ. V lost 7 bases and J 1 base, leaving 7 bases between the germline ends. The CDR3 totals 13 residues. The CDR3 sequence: CASKSRNTGELFF. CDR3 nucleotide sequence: TGTGCCAGCAAATCTCGGAACACCGGGGAGCTGTTTTTT.

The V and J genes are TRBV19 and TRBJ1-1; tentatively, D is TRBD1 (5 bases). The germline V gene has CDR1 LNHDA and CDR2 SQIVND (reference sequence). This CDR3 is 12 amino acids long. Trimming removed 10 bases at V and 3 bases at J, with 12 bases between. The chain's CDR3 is CATEGLDTEAFF. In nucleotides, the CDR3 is TGTGCCACGGAGGGGCTCGACACTGAAGCTTTCTTT. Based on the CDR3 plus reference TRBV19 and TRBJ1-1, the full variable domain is DGGITQSPKYLFRKEGQNVTLSCEQNLNHDAMYWYRQDPGQGLRLIYYSQIVNDFQKGDIAEGYSVSREKKESFPLTVTSAQKNPTAFYLCATEGLDTEAFFGQGTRLTVV.

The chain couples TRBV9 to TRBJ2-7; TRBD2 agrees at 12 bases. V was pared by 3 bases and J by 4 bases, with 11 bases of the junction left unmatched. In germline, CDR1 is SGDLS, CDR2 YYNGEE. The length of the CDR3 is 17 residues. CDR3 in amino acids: CASSAHPGLAGKYEQYF. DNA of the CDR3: TGTGCCAGCAGCGCGCACCCCGGACTAGCGGGAAAGTACGAGCAGTACTTC.

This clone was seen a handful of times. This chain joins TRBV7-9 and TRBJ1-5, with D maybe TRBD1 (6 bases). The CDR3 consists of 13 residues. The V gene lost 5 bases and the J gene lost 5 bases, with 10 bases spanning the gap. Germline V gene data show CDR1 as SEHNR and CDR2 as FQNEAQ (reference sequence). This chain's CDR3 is CASSPDSHQPQHF. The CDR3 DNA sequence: TGTGCCAGCAGCCCGGACAGCCATCAGCCCCAGCATTTT.

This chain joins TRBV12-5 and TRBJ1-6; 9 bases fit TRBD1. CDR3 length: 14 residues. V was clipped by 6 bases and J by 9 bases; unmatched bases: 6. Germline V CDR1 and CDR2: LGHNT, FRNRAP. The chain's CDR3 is CASGPGQGSSPLHF. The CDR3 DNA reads TGTGCTAGTGGCCCCGGACAGGGGAGTTCACCCCTCCACTTT.

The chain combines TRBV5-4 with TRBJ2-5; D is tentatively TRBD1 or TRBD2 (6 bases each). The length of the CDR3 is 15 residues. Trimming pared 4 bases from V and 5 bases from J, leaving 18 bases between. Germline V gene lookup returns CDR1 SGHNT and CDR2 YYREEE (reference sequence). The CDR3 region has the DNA TGTGCCAGCAGCCGAGCGGGTGTCAGGGGTGAGACCCAGTACTTC. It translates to CASSRAGVRGETQYF.

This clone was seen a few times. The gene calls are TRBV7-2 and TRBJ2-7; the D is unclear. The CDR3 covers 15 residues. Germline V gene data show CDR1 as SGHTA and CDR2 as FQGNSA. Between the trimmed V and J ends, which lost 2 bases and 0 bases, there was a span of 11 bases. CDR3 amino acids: CASSLNVLSSYEQYF. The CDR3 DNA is TGTGCCAGCAGCTTAAACGTGCTTAGCTCCTACGAGCAGTACTTC.

The CDR3 here is CASSQVHMVTGPYGYTF. The CDR3, as DNA: TGTGCCAGCAGCCAAGTTCATATGGTGACAGGCCCCTATGGCTACACCTTC. This chain connects TRBV14 to TRBJ1-2, with TRBD1 as a possible D gene (6 bases). Germline assignment: CDR1 SGHDN and CDR2 FVKESK. The germline V and J ends were trimmed by 1 base and 4 bases, with 19 bases remaining between them. The CDR3 is made up of 17 amino acids.

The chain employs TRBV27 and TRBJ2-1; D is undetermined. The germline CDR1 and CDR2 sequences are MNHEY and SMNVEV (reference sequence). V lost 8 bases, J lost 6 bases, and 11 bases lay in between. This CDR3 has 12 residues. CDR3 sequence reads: CASGQIGNEQFF. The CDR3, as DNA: TGTGCCAGCGGGCAGATCGGCAATGAGCAGTTCTTC.

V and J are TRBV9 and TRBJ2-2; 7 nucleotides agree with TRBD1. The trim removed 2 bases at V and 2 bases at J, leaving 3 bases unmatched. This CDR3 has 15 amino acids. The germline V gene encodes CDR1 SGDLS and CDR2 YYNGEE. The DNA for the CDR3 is TGTGCCAGCAGCGTCTGGGACAGTAACACCGGGGAGCTGTTTTTT. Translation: CASSVWDSNTGELFF.

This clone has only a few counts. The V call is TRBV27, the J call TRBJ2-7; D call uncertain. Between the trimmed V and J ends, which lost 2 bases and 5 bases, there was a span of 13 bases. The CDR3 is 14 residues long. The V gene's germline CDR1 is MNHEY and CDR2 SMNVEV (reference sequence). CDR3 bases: TGTGCCAGCAGTTTAATGGGATCGGGTCACGAGCAGTACTTC. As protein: CASSLMGSGHEQYF.

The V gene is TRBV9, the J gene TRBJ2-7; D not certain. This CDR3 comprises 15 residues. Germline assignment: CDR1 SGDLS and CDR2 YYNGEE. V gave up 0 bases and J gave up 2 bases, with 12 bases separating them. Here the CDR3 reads CASSVEVGATYEQYF. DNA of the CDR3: TGTGCCAGCAGCGTAGAGGTGGGCGCAACCTACGAGCAGTACTTC.

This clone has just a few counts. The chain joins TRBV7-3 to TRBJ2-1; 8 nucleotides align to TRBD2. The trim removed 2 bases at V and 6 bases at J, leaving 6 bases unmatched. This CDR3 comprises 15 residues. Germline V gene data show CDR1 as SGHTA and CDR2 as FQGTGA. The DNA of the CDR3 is TGTGCCAGCAGCTTAGTTAGCGGGGTCTCCAATGAGCAGTTCTTC. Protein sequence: CASSLVSGVSNEQFF.

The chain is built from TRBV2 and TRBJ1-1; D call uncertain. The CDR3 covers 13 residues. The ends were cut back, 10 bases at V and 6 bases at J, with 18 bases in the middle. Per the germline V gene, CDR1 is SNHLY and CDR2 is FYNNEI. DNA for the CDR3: TGTGCCATTTCGGACGGGGTGTACCCTGAAGCTTTCTTT. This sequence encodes CAISDGVYPEAFF.

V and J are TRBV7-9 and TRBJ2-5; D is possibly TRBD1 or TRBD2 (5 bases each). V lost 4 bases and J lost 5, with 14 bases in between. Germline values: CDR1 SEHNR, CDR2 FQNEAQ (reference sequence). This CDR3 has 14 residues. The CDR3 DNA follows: TGTGCCAGCAGCTCCTGGGGGAATCGGGAGACCCAGTACTTC. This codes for CASSSWGNRETQYF.

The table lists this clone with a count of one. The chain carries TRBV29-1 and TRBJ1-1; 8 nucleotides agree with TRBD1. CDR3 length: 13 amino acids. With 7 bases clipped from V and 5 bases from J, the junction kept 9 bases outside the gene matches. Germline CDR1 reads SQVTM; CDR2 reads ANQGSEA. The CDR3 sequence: CSARTGKGTEAFF. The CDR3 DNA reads TGCAGCGCTCGGACAGGGAAAGGTACTGAAGCTTTCTTT.

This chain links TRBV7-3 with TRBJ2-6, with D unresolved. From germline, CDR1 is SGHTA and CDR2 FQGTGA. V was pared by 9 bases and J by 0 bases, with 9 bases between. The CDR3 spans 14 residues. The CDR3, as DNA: TGTGCCAGTAAAACCGACTCTGGGGCCAACGTCCTGACTTTC. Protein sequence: CASKTDSGANVLTF. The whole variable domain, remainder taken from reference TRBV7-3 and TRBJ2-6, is GAGVSQTPSNKVTEKGKYVELRCDPISGHTALYWYRQSLGQGPEFLIYFQGTGAADDSGLPNDRFFAVRPEGSVSTLKIQRTERGDSAVYLCASKTDSGANVLTFGAGSRLTVL.

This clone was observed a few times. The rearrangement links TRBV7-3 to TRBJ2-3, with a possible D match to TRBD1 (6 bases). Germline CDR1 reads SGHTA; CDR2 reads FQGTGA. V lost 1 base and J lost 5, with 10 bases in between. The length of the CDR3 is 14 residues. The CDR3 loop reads CASSLMTGGDTQYF. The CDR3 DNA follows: TGTGCCAGCAGCTTAATGACAGGAGGAGATACGCAGTATTTT.

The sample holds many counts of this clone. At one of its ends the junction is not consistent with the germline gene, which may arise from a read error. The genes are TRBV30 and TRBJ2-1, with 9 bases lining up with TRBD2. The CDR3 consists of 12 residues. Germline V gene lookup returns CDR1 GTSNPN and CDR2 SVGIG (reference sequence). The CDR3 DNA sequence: TGTGCCTGGTCGCAACCCCCGGGACTAGCCATCTTC. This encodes CAWSQPPGLAIF.

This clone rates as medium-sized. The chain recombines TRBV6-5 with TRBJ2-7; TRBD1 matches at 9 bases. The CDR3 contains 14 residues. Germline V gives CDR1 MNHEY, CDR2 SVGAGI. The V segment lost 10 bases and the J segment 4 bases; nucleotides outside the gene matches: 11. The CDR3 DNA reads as TGTGCCACCGCACCCGGGACAGGGTCGTACGAGCAGTACTTC. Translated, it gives CATAPGTGSYEQYF.